Below are 11 T cell receptor beta chains sequenced from a single sample in a study of T cell changes during pregnancy in multiple sclerosis. Only in-frame clones appear in the TCRdb table, and some are missing; sequencing was by immunoSEQ multiplex PCR. The profile shows around 110,000 clones, 85% to 95% of them singletons. Sequencing was performed on peripheral blood, taken in the third trimester of pregnancy. The receptors shown here come from a female donor in good health, enrolled as a control in a pregnancy study.

Here the CDR3 DNA reads TGTGCCAGTATTTCGGCGCATACCGACAGGGCCTATGGCTACACCTTC. Its protein product is CASISAHTDRAYGYTF. The chain recombines TRBV19 with TRBJ1-2; 7 nucleotides match TRBD1. With 7 bases clipped from V and 4 bases from J, the junction kept 15 bases outside the gene matches. Germline-derived CDR1 and CDR2 are LNHDA and SQIVND (reference sequence). The CDR3 covers 16 residues. Looking up the rest from reference TRBV19 and TRBJ1-2 gives the full variable domain: DGGITQSPKYLFRKEGQNVTLSCEQNLNHDAMYWYRQDPGQGLRLIYYSQIVNDFQKGDIAEGYSVSREKKESFPLTVTSAQKNPTAFYLCASISAHTDRAYGYTFGSGTRLTVV.

The chain has TRBV30 and TRBJ2-7; TRBD2 agrees at 7 bases. The CDR3 is made up of 14 amino acids. Germline trimming cut 2 bases from V and 6 bases from J; bases unmatched to any gene: 10. Germline V gene data show CDR1 as GTSNPN and CDR2 as SVGIG (reference sequence). The CDR3 loop is CAWSRWTGGSEQYF. In DNA, the CDR3 is TGTGCCTGGAGTAGATGGACCGGGGGGAGCGAGCAGTACTTC.

The rearrangement joins TRBV5-6 to TRBJ1-5; weak D call: TRBD1 (6 bases). The V gene's germline CDR1 is SGHDT and CDR2 YYEEEE. V lost 0 bases to trimming and J lost 4 bases, with 11 bases between them. This CDR3 region has 15 residues. CDR3 DNA: TGTGCCAGCAGCTTGGCAGGGCAGGGGAATCAGCCCCAGCATTTT. Translation gives CASSLAGQGNQPQHF.

This clone was seen once. The CDR3 sequence: CASSSWTGSTDTQYF. The CDR3 DNA sequence: TGTGCCAGCAGCTCCTGGACAGGGTCCACAGATACGCAGTATTTT. This chain links TRBV7-6 with TRBJ2-3; 8 bases are shared with TRBD1. The V and J ends lost 4 bases and 2 bases, in that order; junction bases with no gene match: 5. The CDR3 loop spans 15 amino acids. From germline, CDR1 is SGHVS and CDR2 FNYEAQ.

The chain has TRBV29-1 and TRBJ2-7, with 7 bases matching TRBD1. The V gene's germline CDR1 is SQVTM and CDR2 ANQGSEA. CDR3 length: 11 residues. Written as DNA, the CDR3 is TGCACAGGACAGGACGGGTACGAGCAGTACTTC. It codes for CTGQDGYEQYF.

This sequence joins TRBV10-3 and TRBJ1-5; D might be TRBD1 (5 bases). The CDR3 totals 13 residues. The V gene's germline CDR1 is ENHRY and CDR2 SYGVKD. V was shortened by 2 bases and J by 7 bases, with 9 bases between the two germline ends. CDR3: CAISERGGQPQHF. The CDR3 coding sequence is TGTGCCATCAGTGAGAGGGGAGGCCAGCCCCAGCATTTT.

The chain has TRBV25-1 and TRBJ1-1; TRBD1 aligns across 11 bases. This CDR3 has 17 amino acids. CDR1 MGHDK and CDR2 SYGVNS come from the germline V gene. Germline trimming cut 6 bases from V and 1 base from J; bases unmatched to any gene: 10. CDR3 in amino acids: CASRAQGQGVPNTEAFF. CDR3 nucleotide sequence: TGTGCCAGCAGGGCCCAGGGACAGGGGGTCCCGAACACTGAAGCTTTCTTT. The full variable domain, its missing parts supplied by reference TRBV25-1 and TRBJ1-1, is EADIYQTPRYLVIGTGKKITLECSQTMGHDKMYWYQQDPGMELHLIHYSYGVNSTEKGDLSSESTVSRIRTEHFPLTLESARPSHTSQYLCASRAQGQGVPNTEAFFGQGTRLTVV.

The chain is built from TRBV5-4 and TRBJ2-3; 11 bases line up with TRBD2. CDR1 is SGHNT and CDR2 is YYREEE in the germline V gene (reference sequence). With 3 bases clipped from V and 10 bases from J, the junction kept 7 bases outside the gene matches. The CDR3 loop spans 14 amino acids. The CDR3 sequence is CASSSTSGVGAQYF. DNA of the CDR3: TGTGCCAGCAGCTCGACTAGCGGGGTGGGGGCGCAGTATTTT.

The CDR3 loop reads CASRGGQLNQPQHF. The CDR3 region has the DNA TGTGCCAGCAGGGGGGGACAGCTAAATCAGCCCCAGCATTTT. This chain uses TRBV6-5 with TRBJ1-5; 7 bases fit TRBD1. The length of the CDR3 is 14 residues. Germline V CDR1 and CDR2: MNHEY, SVGAGI. The V gene end was trimmed by 6 bases and the J gene end by 4 bases; junction bases not matched to a gene: 6.

The genes are TRBV4-3 and TRBJ1-2; a weak D match, TRBD1 (5 bases). Trimming stripped 0 bases from V and 6 bases from J, with 14 bases between. The germline CDR1 and CDR2 sequences are LGHNA and YSLEER. The CDR3 covers 15 residues. The CDR3 loop is CASSQDPHRSDGYTF. In nucleotides, the CDR3 is TGCGCCAGCAGCCAAGATCCCCACAGGAGCGATGGCTACACCTTC.

This chain joins TRBV7-2 and TRBJ1-5; a possible D gene is TRBD1 (5 bases). CDR3 length: 15 amino acids. Germline CDR1 reads SGHTA; CDR2 reads FQGNSA. Trimming removed 1 base at V and 4 bases at J, with 11 bases between. CDR3 in amino acids: CASSLDSGNNQPQHF. In nucleotides, the CDR3 is TGTGCCAGCAGCTTAGACTCAGGGAATAATCAGCCCCAGCATTTT.